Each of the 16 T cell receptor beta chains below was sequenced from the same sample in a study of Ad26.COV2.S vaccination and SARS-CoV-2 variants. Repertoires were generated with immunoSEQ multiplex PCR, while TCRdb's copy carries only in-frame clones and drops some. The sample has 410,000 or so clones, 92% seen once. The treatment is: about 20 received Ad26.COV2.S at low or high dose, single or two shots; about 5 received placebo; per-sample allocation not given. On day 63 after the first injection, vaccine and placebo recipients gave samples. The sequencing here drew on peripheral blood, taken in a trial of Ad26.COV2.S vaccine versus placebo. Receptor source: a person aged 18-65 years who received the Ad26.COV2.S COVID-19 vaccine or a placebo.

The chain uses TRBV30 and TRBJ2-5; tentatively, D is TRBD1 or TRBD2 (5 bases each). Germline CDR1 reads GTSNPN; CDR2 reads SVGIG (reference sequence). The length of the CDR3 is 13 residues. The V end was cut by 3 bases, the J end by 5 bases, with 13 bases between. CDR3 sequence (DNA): TGTGCCTGGAGCGGGGCCTCGGGGGAGACCCAGTACTTC. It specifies CAWSGASGETQYF.

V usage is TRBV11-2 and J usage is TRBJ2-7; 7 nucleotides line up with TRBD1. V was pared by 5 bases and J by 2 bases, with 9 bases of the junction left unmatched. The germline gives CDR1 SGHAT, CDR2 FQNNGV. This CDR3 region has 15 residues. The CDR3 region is CASSELRDRPYEQYF. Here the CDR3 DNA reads TGTGCCAGCAGCGAGCTCCGGGACAGACCCTACGAGCAGTACTTC.

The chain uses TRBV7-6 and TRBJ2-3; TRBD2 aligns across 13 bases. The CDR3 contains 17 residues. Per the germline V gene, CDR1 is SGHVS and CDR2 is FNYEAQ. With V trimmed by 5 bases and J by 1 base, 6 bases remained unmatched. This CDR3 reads CASSPRLAGGRTDTQYF. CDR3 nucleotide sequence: TGTGCCAGCAGCCCACGACTAGCGGGGGGACGCACAGATACGCAGTATTTT.

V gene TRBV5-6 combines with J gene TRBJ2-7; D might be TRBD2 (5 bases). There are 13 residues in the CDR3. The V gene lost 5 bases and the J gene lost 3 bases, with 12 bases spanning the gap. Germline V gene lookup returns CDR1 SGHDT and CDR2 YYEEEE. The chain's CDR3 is CASSLSEGYEQYF. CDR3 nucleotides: TGTGCCAGCAGTCTTAGCGAAGGCTACGAGCAGTACTTC.

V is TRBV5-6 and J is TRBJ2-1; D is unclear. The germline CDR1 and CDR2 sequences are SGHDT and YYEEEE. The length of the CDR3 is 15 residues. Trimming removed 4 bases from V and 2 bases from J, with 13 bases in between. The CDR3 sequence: CASSQSILAYNEQFF. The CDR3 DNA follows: TGTGCCAGCAGCCAATCCATACTGGCCTACAATGAGCAGTTCTTC.

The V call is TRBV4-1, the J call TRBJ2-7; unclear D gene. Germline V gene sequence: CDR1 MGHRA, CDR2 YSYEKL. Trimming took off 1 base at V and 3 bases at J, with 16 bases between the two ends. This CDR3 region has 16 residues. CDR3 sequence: CASSQVLYDGYYEQYF. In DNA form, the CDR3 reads TGCGCCAGCAGCCAAGTCCTGTACGACGGCTACTACGAGCAGTACTTC.

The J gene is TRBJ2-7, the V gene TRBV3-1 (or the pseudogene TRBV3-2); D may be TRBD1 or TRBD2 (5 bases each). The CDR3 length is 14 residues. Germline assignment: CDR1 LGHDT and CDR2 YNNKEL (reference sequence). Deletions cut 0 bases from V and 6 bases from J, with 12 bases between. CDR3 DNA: TGTGCCAGCAGCCAAGAGTCGGGGCCCGGCGAGCAGTACTTC. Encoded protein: CASSQESGPGEQYF.

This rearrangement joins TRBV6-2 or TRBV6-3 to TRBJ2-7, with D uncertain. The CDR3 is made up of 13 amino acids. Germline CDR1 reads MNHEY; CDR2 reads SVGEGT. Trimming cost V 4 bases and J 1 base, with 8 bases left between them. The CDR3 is CASSFPTSYEQYF. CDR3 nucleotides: TGTGCCAGCAGTTTCCCGACATCCTACGAGCAGTACTTC.

The DNA of the CDR3 is TGTGCCAGTAGCCTAAGGGACGAACTGGCGGGCTACACCTTC. This codes for CASSLRDELAGYTF. The chain has TRBV19 and TRBJ1-2; a possible D gene is TRBD1 (5 bases). V was pared by 6 bases and J by 8 bases, with 19 bases between. Germline V gene lookup returns CDR1 LNHDA and CDR2 SQIVND (reference sequence). This CDR3 spans 14 amino acids.

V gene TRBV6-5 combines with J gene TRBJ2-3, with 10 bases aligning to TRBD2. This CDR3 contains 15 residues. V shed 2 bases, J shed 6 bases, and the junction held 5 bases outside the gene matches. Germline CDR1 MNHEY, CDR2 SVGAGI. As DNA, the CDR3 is TGTGCCAGCAGTTACGTTAGCGGGGGGCCTGATACGCAGTATTTT. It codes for CASSYVSGGPDTQYF.

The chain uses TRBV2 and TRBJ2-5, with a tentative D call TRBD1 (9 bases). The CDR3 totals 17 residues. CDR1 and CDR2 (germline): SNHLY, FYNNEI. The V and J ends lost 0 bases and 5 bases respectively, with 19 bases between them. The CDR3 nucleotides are TGTGCCAGCAGTGAAGCGCTTTTAGCGGGGACAGGGGAGACCCAGTACTTC. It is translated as CASSEALLAGTGETQYF.

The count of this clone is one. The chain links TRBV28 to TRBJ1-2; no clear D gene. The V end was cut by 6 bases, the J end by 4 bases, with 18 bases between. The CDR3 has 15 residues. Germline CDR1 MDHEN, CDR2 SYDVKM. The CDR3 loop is CASSQRREGSYGYTF. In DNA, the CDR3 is TGTGCCAGCAGCCAACGTCGGGAGGGCTCCTATGGCTACACCTTC.

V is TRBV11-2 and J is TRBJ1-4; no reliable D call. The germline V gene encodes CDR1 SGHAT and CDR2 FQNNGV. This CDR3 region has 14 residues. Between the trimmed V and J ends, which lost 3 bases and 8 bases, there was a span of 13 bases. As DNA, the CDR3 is TGTGCCAGCAGCTTCGCCACAGTTCGCGAAAAACTGTTTTTT. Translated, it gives CASSFATVREKLFF.

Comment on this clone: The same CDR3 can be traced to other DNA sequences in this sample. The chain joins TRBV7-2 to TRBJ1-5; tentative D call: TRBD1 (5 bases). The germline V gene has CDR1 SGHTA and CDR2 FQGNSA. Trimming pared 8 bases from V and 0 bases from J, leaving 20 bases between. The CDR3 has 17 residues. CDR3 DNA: TGTGCCAGCGCCCCCGGGACGGGGGGATATAGCAATCAGCCCCAGCATTTT. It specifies CASAPGTGGYSNQPQHF. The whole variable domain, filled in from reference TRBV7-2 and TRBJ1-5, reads GAGVSQSPSNKVTEKGKDVELRCDPISGHTALYWYRQSLGQGLEFLIYFQGNSAPDKSGLPSDRFSAERTGGSVSTLTIQRTQQEDSAVYLCASAPGTGGYSNQPQHFGDGTRLSIL.

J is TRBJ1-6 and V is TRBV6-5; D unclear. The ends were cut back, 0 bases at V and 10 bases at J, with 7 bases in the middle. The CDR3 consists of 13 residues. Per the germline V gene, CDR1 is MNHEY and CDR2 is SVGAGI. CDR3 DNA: TGTGCCAGCAGTTACTCGAATAGGTCACCCCTCCACTTT. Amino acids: CASSYSNRSPLHF.

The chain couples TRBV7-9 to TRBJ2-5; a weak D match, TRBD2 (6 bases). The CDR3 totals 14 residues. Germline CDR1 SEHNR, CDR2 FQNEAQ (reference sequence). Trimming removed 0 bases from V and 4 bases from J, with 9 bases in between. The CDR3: CASSLALRGETQYF. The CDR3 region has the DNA TGTGCCAGCAGCTTAGCGCTGCGGGGAGAGACCCAGTACTTC.